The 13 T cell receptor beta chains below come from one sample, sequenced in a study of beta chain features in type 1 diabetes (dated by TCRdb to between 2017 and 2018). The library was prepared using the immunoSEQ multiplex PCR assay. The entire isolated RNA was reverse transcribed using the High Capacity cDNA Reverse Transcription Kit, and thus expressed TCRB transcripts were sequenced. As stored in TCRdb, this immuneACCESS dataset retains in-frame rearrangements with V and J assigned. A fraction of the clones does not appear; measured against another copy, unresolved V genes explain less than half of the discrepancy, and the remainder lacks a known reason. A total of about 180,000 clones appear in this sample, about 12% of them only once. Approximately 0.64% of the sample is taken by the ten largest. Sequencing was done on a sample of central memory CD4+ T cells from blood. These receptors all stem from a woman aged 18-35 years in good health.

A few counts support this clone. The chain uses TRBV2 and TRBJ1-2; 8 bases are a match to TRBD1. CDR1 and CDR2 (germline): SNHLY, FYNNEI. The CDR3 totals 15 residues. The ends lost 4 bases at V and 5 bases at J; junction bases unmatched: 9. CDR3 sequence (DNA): TGTGCCAGCAGTGTCGGACAGGGCCTGGGGTATGGCTACACCTTC. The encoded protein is CASSVGQGLGYGYTF.

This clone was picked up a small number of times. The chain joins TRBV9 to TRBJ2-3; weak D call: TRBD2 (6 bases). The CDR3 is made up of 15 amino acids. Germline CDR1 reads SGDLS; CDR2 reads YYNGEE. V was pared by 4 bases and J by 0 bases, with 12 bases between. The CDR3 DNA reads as TGTGCCAGCAGCTCGACGGGAGTTAGCACAGATACGCAGTATTTT. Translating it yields CASSSTGVSTDTQYF.

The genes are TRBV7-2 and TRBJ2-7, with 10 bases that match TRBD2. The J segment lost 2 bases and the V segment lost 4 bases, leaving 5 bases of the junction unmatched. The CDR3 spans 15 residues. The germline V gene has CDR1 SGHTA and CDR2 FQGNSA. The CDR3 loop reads CASSYVTSGAYEQYF. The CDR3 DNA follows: TGTGCCAGCAGCTACGTCACTAGCGGGGCCTACGAGCAGTACTTC.

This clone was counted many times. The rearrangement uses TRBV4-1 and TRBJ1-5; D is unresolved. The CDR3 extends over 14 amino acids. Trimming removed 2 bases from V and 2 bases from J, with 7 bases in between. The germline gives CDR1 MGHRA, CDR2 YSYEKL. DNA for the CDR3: TGCGCCAGCAGCCAATTGACACGCAATCAGCCCCAGCATTTT. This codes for CASSQLTRNQPQHF.

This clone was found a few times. The CDR3 region has the DNA TGTGCCAGCAGCGCGGGGCTCGGGCAAGAGACCCAGTACTTC. Translation gives CASSAGLGQETQYF. V is TRBV6-1 and J is TRBJ2-5; the D gene is possibly TRBD2 (6 bases). The germline V gene has CDR1 MNHNS and CDR2 SASEGT. The CDR3 length is 14 residues. V lost 6 bases to trimming and J lost 2 bases, with 13 bases between them.

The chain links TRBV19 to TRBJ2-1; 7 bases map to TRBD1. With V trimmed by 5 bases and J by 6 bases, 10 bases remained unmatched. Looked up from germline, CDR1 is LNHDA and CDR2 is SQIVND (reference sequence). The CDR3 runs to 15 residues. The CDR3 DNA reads TGTGCCAGTAGTGCCGACAGGGTTATCTCCAATGAGCAGTTCTTC. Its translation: CASSADRVISNEQFF.

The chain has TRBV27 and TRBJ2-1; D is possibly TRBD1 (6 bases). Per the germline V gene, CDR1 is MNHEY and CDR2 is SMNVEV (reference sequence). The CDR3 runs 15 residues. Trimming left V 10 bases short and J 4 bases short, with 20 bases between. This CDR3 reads CATTGHGALYNEQFF. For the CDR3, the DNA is TGTGCCACCACGGGACACGGGGCGTTATACAATGAGCAGTTCTTC.

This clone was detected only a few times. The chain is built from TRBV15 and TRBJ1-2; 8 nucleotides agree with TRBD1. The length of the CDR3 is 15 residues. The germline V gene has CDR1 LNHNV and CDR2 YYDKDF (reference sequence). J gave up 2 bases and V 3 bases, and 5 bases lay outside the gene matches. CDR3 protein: CATSRQRTGNYGYTF. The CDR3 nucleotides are TGTGCCACCAGCAGGCAAAGGACAGGGAACTATGGCTACACCTTC.

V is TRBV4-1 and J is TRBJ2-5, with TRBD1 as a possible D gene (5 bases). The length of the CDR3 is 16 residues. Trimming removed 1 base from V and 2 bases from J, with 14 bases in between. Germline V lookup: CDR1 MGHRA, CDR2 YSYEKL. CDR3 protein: CASSQAGNSRQETQYF. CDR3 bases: TGCGCCAGCAGCCAAGCAGGGAATAGCAGGCAAGAGACCCAGTACTTC.

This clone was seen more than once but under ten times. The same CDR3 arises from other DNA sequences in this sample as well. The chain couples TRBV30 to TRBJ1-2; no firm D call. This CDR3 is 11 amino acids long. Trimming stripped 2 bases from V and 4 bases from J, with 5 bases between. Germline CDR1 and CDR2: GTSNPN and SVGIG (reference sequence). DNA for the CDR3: TGTGCCTGGAGTAGAGGCTATGGCTACACCTTC. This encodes CAWSRGYGYTF.

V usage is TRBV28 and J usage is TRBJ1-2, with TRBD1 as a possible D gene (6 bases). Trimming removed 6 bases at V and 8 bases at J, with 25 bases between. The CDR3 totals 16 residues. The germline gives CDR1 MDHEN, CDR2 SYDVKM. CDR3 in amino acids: CASSLGGTSVIYGYTF. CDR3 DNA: TGTGCCAGCAGCTTAGGGGGGACCTCGGTGATTTACGGCTACACCTTC.

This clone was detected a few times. CDR3 amino acids: CASSLSQEVEQFF. The DNA for the CDR3 is TGTGCCAGCAGCTTATCCCAGGAAGTCGAGCAGTTCTTC. The chain has TRBV11-2 and TRBJ2-1; D call uncertain. The CDR3 contains 13 residues. Germline V gene data show CDR1 as SGHAT and CDR2 as FQNNGV. Deletions cut 2 bases from V and 10 bases from J, with 12 bases between.

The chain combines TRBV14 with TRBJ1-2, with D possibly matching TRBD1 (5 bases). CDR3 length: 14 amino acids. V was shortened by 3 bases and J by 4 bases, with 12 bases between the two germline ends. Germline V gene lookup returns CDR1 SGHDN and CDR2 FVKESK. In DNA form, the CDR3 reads TGTGCCAGCAGCCAGACCGACAGCACCTATGGCTACACCTTC. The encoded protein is CASSQTDSTYGYTF.